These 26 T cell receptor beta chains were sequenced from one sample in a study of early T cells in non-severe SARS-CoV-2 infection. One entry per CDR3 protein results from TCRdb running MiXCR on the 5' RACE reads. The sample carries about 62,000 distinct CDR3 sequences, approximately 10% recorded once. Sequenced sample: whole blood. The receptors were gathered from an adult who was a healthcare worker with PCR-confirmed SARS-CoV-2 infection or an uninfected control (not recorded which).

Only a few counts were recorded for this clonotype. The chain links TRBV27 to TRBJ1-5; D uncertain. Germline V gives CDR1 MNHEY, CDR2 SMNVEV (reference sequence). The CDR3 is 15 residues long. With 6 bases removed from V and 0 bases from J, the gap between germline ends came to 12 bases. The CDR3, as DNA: TGTGCCAGCAGCGGTCTTGGAGGTAGCAATCAGCCCCAGCATTTT. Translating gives CASSGLGGSNQPQHF.

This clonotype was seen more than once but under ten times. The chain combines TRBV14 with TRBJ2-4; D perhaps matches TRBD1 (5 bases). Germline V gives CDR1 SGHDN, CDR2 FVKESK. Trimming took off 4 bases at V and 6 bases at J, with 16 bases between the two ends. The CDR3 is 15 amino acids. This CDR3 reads CASSLHGAPLNIQYF. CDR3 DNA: TGTGCCAGCAGCCTTCATGGGGCCCCTTTAAACATTCAGTACTTC.

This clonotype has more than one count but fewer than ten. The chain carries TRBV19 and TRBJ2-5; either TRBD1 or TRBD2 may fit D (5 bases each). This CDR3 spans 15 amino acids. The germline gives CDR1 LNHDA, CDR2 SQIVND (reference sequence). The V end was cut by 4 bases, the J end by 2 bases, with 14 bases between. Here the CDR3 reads CASSKGDREQETQYF. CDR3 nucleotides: TGTGCCAGTAGTAAAGGGGACCGGGAACAAGAGACCCAGTACTTC.

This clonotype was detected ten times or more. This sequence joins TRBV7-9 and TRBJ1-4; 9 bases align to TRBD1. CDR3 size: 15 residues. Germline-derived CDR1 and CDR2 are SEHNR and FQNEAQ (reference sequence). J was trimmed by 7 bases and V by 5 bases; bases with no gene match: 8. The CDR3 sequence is CASSTRTGETEKLFF. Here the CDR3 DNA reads TGTGCCAGCAGCACCCGGACAGGGGAAACTGAAAAACTGTTTTTT.

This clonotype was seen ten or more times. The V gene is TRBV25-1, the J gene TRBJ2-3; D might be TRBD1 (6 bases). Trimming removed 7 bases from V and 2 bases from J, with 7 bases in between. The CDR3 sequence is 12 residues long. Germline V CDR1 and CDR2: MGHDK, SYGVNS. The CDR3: CASNRVTDTQYF. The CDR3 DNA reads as TGTGCCAGCAACAGGGTCACAGATACGCAGTATTTT.

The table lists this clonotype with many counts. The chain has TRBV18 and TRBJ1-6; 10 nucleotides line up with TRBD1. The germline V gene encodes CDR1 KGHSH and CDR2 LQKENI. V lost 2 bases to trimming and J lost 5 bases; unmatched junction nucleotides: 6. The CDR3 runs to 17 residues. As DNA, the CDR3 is TGTGCCAGCTCACCAAGACAGGGGGCGAATCATAATTCACCCCTCCACTTT. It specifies CASSPRQGANHNSPLHF. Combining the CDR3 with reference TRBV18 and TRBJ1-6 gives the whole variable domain NAGVMQNPRHLVRRRGQEARLRCSPMKGHSHVYWYRQLPEEGLKFMVYLQKENIIDESGMPKERFSAEFPKEGPSILRIQQVVRGDSAAYFCASSPRQGANHNSPLHFGNGTRLTVT.

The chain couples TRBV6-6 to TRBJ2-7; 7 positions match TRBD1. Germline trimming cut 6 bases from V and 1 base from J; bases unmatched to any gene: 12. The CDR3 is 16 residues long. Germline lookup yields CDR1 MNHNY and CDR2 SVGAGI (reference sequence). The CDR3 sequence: CASSPRQGFPSYEQYV. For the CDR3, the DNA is TGTGCCAGCAGCCCAAGACAGGGCTTTCCTTCCTACGAGCAGTACGTC.

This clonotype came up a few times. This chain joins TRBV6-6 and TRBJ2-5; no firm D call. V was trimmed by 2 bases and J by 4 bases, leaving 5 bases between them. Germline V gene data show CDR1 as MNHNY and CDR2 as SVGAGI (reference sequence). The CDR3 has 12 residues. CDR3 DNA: TGTGCCAGCAGTTACGGTGGAGAGACCCAGTACTTC. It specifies CASSYGGETQYF.

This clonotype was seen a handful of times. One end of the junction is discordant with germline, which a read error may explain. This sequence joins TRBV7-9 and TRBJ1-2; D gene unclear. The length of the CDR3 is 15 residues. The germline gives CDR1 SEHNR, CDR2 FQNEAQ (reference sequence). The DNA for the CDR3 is TGTGCCAGCAGCACCCGAGGGATAGCTAACTATGGCAACACCTTC. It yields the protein CASSTRGIANYGNTF.

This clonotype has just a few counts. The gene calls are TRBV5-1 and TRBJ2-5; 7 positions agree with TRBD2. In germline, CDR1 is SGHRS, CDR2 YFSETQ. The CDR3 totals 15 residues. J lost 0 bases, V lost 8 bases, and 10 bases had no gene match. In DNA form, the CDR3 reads TGCGCCAGTCGAGCGGCGGGGGAAAACCAAGAGACCCAGTACTTC. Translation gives CASRAAGENQETQYF.

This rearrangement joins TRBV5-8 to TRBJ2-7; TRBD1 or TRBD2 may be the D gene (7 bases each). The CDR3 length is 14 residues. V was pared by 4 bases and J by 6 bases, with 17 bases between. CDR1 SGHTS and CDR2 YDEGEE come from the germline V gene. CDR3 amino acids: CASSHPGGAREQYV. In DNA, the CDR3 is TGTGCCAGCAGCCACCCAGGGGGGGCGCGCGAGCAGTACGTC.

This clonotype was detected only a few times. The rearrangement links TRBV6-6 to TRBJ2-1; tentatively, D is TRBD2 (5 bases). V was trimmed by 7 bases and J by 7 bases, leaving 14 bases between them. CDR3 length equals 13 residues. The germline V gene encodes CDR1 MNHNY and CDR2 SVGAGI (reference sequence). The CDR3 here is CASIVLGTNEQFF. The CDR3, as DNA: TGTGCCAGCATCGTACTAGGTACAAATGAGCAGTTCTTC.

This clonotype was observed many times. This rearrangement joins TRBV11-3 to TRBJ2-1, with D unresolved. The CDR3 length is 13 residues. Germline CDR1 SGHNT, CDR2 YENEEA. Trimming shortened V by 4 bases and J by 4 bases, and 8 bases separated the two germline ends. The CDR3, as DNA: TGTGCCAGCAGCTCCCGGCCATACAATGAGCAGTTCTTC. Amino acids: CASSSRPYNEQFF.

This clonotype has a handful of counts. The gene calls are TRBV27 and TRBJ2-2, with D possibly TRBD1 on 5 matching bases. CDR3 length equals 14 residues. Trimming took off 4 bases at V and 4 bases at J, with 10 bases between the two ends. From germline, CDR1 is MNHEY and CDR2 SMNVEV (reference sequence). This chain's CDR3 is CASSSFGATGELFF. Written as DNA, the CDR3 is TGTGCCAGCAGTTCCTTTGGGGCCACCGGGGAGCTGTTTTTT.

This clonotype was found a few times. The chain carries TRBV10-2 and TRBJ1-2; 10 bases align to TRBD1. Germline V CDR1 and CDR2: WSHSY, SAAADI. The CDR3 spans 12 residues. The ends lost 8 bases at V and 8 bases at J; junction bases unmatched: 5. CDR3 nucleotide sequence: TGCGCCAGCGGGACAGGGGCGGAAGGCTACACCTTC. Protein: CASGTGAEGYTF.

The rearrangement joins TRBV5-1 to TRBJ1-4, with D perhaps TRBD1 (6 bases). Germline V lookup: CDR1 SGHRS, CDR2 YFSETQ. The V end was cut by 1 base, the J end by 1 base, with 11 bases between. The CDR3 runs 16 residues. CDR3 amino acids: CASSLQGMGTNEKLFF. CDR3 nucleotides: TGCGCCAGCAGCTTGCAGGGGATGGGAACTAATGAAAAACTGTTTTTT.

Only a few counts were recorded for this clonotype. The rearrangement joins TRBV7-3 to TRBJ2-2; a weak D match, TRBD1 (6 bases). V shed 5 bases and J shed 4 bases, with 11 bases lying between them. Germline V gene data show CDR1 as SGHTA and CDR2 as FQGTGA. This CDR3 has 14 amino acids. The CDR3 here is CASSPQGTTGELFF. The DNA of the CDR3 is TGTGCCAGCAGCCCACAGGGAACCACCGGGGAGCTGTTTTTT. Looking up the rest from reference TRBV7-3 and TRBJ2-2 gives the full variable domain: GAGVSQTPSNKVTEKGKYVELRCDPISGHTALYWYRQSLGQGPEFLIYFQGTGAADDSGLPNDRFFAVRPEGSVSTLKIQRTERGDSAVYLCASSPQGTTGELFFGEGSRLTVL.

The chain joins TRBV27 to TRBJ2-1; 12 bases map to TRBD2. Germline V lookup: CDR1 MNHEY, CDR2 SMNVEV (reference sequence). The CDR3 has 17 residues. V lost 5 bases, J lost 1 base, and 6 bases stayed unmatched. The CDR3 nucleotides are TGTGCCAGCAGTCCCCGACTAGCGGGGGCTTCCTACAATGAGCAGTTCTTC. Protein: CASSPRLAGASYNEQFF.

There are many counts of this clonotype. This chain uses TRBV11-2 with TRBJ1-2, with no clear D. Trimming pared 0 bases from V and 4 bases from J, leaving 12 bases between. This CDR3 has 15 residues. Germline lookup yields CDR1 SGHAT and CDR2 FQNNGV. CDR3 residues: CASSLDADPAYGYTF. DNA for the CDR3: TGTGCCAGCAGCTTAGATGCGGACCCAGCCTATGGCTACACCTTC.

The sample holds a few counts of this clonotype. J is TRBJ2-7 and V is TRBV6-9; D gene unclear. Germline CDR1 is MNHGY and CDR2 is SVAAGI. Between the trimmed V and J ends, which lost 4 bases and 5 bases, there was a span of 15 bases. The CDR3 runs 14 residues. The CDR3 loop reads CASSLVQTIHEQYV. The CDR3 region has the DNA TGTGCCAGCAGTTTGGTCCAGACGATACACGAGCAGTACGTC.

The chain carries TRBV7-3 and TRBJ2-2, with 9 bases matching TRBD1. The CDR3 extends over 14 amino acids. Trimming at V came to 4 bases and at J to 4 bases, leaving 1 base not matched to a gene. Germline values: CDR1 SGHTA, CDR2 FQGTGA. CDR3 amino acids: CASSSDRGTGELFF. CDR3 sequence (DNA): TGTGCCAGCAGCTCGGACAGGGGCACCGGGGAGCTGTTTTTT.

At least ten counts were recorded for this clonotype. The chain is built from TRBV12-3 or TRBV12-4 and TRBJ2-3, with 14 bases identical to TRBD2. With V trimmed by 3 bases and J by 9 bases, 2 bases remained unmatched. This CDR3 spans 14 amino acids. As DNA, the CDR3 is TGTGCCAGCAGTTTCCGGACTAGCGGGGGGACGCAGTATTTT. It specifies CASSFRTSGGTQYF.

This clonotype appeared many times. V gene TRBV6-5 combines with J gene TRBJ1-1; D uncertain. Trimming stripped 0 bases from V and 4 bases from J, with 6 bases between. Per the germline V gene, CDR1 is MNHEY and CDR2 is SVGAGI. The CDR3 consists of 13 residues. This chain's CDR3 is CASSYSTSTEAFF. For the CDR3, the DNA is TGTGCCAGCAGTTACTCGACCAGCACTGAAGCTTTCTTT.

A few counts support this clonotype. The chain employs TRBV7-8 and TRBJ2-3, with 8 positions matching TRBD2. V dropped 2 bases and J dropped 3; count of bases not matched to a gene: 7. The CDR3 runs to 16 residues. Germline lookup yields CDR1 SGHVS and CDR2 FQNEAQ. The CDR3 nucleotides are TGTGCCAGCAGCTTATTTGGTAGCGGGGTAACAGATACGCAGTATTTT. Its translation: CASSLFGSGVTDTQYF.

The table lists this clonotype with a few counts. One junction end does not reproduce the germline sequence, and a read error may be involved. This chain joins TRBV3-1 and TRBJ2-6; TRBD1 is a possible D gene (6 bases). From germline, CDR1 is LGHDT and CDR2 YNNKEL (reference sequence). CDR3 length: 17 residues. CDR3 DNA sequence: TGTGCCAGCAGCCAAGGAATTGACAGGTCTGGGGCCAACGTCCTGATTTTC. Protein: CASSQGIDRSGANVLIF.

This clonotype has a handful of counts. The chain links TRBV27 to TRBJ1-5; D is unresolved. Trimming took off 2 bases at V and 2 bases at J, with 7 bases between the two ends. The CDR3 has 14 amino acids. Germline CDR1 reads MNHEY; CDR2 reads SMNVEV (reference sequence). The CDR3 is CASSLEGGNQPQHF. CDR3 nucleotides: TGTGCCAGCAGTTTAGAGGGCGGCAATCAGCCCCAGCATTTT.